This TCR beta chain was recorded in a study of early T cells in non-severe SARS-CoV-2 infection. The V end was cut by 0 bases, the J end by 4 bases, with 10 bases between. The CDR3 covers 15 residues. In germline, CDR1 is DFQATT, CDR2 SNEGSKA (reference sequence). TCRdb redid the calling of the 5' RACE reads with MiXCR, one entry per CDR3 protein. The data contain tens of thousands of distinct CDR3 sequences, about 5% of them singletons. This clonotype was recorded at least ten times. The TCR originated in an adult who was a healthcare worker with PCR-confirmed SARS-CoV-2 infection or an uninfected control (not recorded which). Material for sequencing was whole blood. The genes are TRBV20-1 and TRBJ1-6; possible D gene TRBD1, 5 bases. DNA for the CDR3: TGCAGTGCTAGAGATGGGGCAGCTTATAATTCACCCCTCCACTTT. Translation: CSARDGAAYNSPLHF.